Presented here are 7 T cell receptor beta chains from one specimen sequenced in a study of blood T cells in healthy people across ages. The second PCR ran roughly 7 to 12 cycles with a sample-barcoded 5' primer and J-beta primers. Via MiXCR, TCRdb re-called the 5' RACE reads, giving one row per CDR3 protein. The profile shows 850,000 to 1,000,000 distinct CDR3 sequences, roughly 50% of them singletons. Sample: blood. The receptors come from a woman aged 55-69 years in good health.

The rearrangement joins TRBV29-1 to TRBJ2-7; D uncertain. Germline V gives CDR1 SQVTM, CDR2 ANQGSEA. This CDR3 has 13 amino acids. The V end lost 4 bases, the J end lost 3 bases, and 13 bases lay between the germline ends. In DNA, the CDR3 is TGCAGCGTTGTTGGATATGGTCACTACGAGCAGTACTTC. This codes for CSVVGYGHYEQYF.

This rearrangement joins TRBV7-8 to TRBJ2-1; 9 nucleotides line up with TRBD1. The end of the DNA aligns better with TRBJ2-7, so the J call may be wrong. Germline loops: CDR1 SGHVS, CDR2 FQNEAQ. The CDR3 extends over 15 amino acids. The CDR3 protein is CASSLTGTGYNEQYF. The CDR3 coding sequence is TGTGCCAGCAGCTTAACCGGGACAGGGTACAATGAGCAGTACTTC.

The J gene is TRBJ2-7, the V gene TRBV2; no clear D. CDR1 SNHLY and CDR2 FYNNEI come from the germline V gene. The ends were cut back, 6 bases at V and 5 bases at J, with 14 bases in the middle. CDR3 length equals 13 residues. The CDR3 region is CASSPPRADEQYF. CDR3 coding DNA: TGTGCCAGCAGCCCCCCCCGCGCCGACGAGCAGTACTTC.

This clonotype was counted only a few times. V and J are TRBV6-2 or TRBV6-3 and TRBJ1-1, with 8 bases identical to TRBD1. CDR3 length: 12 amino acids. J lost 4 bases, V lost 8 bases, and 3 bases had no gene match. The germline V gene has CDR1 MNHEY and CDR2 SVGEGT. The CDR3 region has the DNA TGTGCCAGCGGAGGGACAGGCACTGAAGCTTTCTTT. Its protein is CASGGTGTEAFF.

This clonotype has just a few counts. The chain recombines TRBV7-2 with TRBJ2-7; D remains unclear. Germline V lookup: CDR1 SGHTA, CDR2 FQGNSA. The CDR3 covers 13 residues. V was clipped by 1 base and J by 2 bases, with 6 bases between them. Here the CDR3 DNA reads TGTGCCAGCAGCTTAGGTAACCCCTACGAGCAGTACTTC. This encodes CASSLGNPYEQYF.

The chain joins TRBV5-6 to TRBJ2-7; D ambiguous. Looked up from germline, CDR1 is SGHDT and CDR2 is YYEEEE. The CDR3 totals 14 residues. V lost 2 bases to trimming and J lost 0 bases, with 9 bases between them. CDR3 loop: CASSFITLSYEQYF. Here the CDR3 DNA reads TGTGCCAGCAGCTTTATCACGCTCTCCTACGAGCAGTACTTC. The full variable domain, in which reference TRBV5-6 and TRBJ2-7 provide the parts outside the CDR3, is DAGVTQSPTHLIKTRGQQVTLRCSPKSGHDTVSWYQQALGQGPQFIFQYYEEEERQRGNFPDRFSGHQFPNYSSELNVNALLLGDSALYLCASSFITLSYEQYFGPGTRLTVT.

The chain couples TRBV20-1 to TRBJ1-4, with 8 bases lining up with TRBD1. Germline CDR1 is DFQATT and CDR2 is SNEGSKA (reference sequence). The length of the CDR3 is 13 residues. In nucleotides, the CDR3 is TGCAGCGCAAAAACAGGGGGGGGTGGAAAACTGTTTTTT. As protein: CSAKTGGGGKLFF.